The 25 T cell receptor beta chains below come from one sample, sequenced in a study of molecular identifiers for immune sequencing clone quantification. In TCRdb, the PCR reads were re-called with MiXCR into one record per CDR3 protein. Found here are about 8,300 distinct CDR3 sequences, about 32% of them singletons; the top ten hold approximately 5.3%. What was sequenced was naive CD8+ T cells from blood, with Jurkat cell RNA spiked in. Noted subset: FACS-sorted CD8+CD4-CCR7+CD45RA+ naive T cells. The receptors were gathered from a human donor in good health. Some libraries in this study had Jurkat cell RNA spiked in.

This clonotype was counted only a few times. CDR3 nucleotides: TGTGCCAGCAGTTACTCGGGGACTAGCGACTACAATGAGCAGTTCTTC. This gives the protein CASSYSGTSDYNEQFF. The chain combines TRBV6-2 or TRBV6-3 with TRBJ2-1; 10 positions agree with TRBD2. CDR1 and CDR2 from the germline V gene are MNHEY and SVGEGT. The CDR3 runs to 16 residues. Trimming at V came to 0 bases and at J to 3 bases, leaving 2 bases not matched to a gene.

A remark on this clonotype: This may stem from a read error, because a much larger clone lies one nucleotide away. This rearrangement joins TRBV28 to TRBJ1-5; 8 nucleotides match TRBD1. Germline trimming cut 4 bases from V and 5 bases from J; bases unmatched to any gene: 7. CDR3 size: 15 residues. CDR1 is MDHEN, CDR2 SYDVKM, per germline. CDR3 residues: CASSYQGANYQPQHF. The CDR3, as DNA: TGTGCCAGCAGTTATCAGGGGGCGAACTATCAGCCCCAGCATTTT. Full variable domain (remainder filled in from reference TRBV28 and TRBJ1-5): DVKVTQSSRYLVKRTGEKVFLECVQDMDHENMFWYRQDPGLGLRLIYFSYDVKMKEKGDIPEGYSVSREKKERFSLILESASTNQTSMYLCASSYQGANYQPQHFGDGTRLSIL.

The genes are TRBV25-1 and TRBJ2-5; tentative D call: TRBD2 (6 bases). In germline, CDR1 is MGHDK, CDR2 SYGVNS. The V gene lost 3 bases and the J gene lost 5 bases, with 16 bases spanning the gap. This CDR3 comprises 15 residues. CDR3 DNA: TGTGCCAGCAGTGATCGGGTCGGGAGTATGGAGACCCAGTACTTC. Protein product: CASSDRVGSMETQYF.

V usage is TRBV11-2 and J usage is TRBJ2-7, with no clear D. The CDR3 covers 15 residues. Germline-derived CDR1 and CDR2 are SGHAT and FQNNGV. Trimming stripped 5 bases from V and 4 bases from J, with 18 bases between. In DNA, the CDR3 is TGTGCCAGCAGCGTTCTGGCCGTGGTCCGATACGAGCAGTACTTC. It specifies CASSVLAVVRYEQYF.

This clonotype was observed once. The rearrangement links TRBV7-6 to TRBJ2-7; D is ambiguous. Germline CDR1 is SGHVS and CDR2 is FNYEAQ. V lost 1 base and J lost 1, with 8 bases in between. This CDR3 is built from 14 residues. The CDR3 DNA is TGTGCCAGCAGCTTAGATAAAGCTTCCTACGAGCAGTACTTC. Amino acids: CASSLDKASYEQYF.

In its sample, this clonotype ranks as medium-sized. This chain joins TRBV7-9 and TRBJ1-5, with a tentative D call TRBD1 (6 bases). Per germline, CDR1 SEHNR and CDR2 FQNEAQ (reference sequence). There are 17 residues in the CDR3. V gave up 1 base and J gave up 1 base, with 14 bases separating them. This CDR3 is CASSLEQGDWSNQPQHF. The CDR3 nucleotides are TGTGCCAGCAGCTTAGAACAGGGAGATTGGAGCAATCAGCCCCAGCATTTT.

The genes are TRBV12-3 or TRBV12-4 and TRBJ2-3; D is uncertain. CDR3 length equals 11 residues. V dropped 6 bases and J dropped 7 bases, with 8 bases sitting between them. CDR3 bases: TGTGCCAGCAGCGGAGAGAATACGCAGTATTTT. As protein: CASSGENTQYF.

This clonotype has just a few counts. The CDR3 coding sequence is TGTGCCAGCAAAGATTGGGAGACCCAGTACTTC. This encodes CASKDWETQYF. The chain couples TRBV28 to TRBJ2-5; the D is unclear. This CDR3 region has 11 residues. Germline assignment: CDR1 MDHEN and CDR2 SYDVKM. V shed 7 bases and J shed 5 bases, with 8 bases lying between them.

The sample holds a few counts of this clonotype. The chain combines TRBV3-1 with TRBJ2-7; TRBD2 agrees at 9 bases. Germline values: CDR1 LGHDT, CDR2 YNNKEL (reference sequence). This CDR3 spans 15 amino acids. The trim removed 0 bases at V and 6 bases at J, leaving 6 bases unmatched. The CDR3 DNA reads as TGTGCCAGCAGCCAAGACGCGGCGGGAGGGCTCGAGCAGTACTTC. Residues: CASSQDAAGGLEQYF.

V usage is TRBV4-1 and J usage is TRBJ2-7, with D uncertain. This CDR3 comprises 14 residues. CDR1 and CDR2 (germline): MGHRA, YSYEKL. V lost 3 bases, J lost 5 bases, and 14 bases lay in between. DNA for the CDR3: TGCGCCAGCAGCCATGAGCCCTTCGACAACGAGCAGTACTTC. It yields the protein CASSHEPFDNEQYF.

This sequence joins TRBV6-2 or TRBV6-3 and TRBJ2-5, with 13 bases fitting TRBD2. V was pared by 6 bases and J by 3 bases, with 13 bases of the junction left unmatched. The length of the CDR3 is 18 residues. Per the germline V gene, CDR1 is MNHEY and CDR2 is SVGEGT. The CDR3 reads CASRQGPSLAGGKETQYF. The CDR3 nucleotides are TGTGCCAGCAGACAGGGGCCCTCACTAGCGGGAGGGAAAGAGACCCAGTACTTC.

Within the sample, this clonotype is medium-sized. The chain couples TRBV7-9 to TRBJ2-3, with D hard to call. Germline CDR1 is SEHNR and CDR2 is FQNEAQ (reference sequence). V was pared by 5 bases and J by 2 bases, with 8 bases between. CDR3 size: 13 residues. CDR3 coding DNA: TGTGCCAGCAGCCCAGACCTCACAGATACGCAGTATTTT. It yields the protein CASSPDLTDTQYF.

This clonotype qualifies as medium-sized. The chain is built from TRBV28 and TRBJ1-5, with 8 bases aligning to TRBD1. The CDR3 consists of 15 residues. CDR1 and CDR2 from the germline V gene are MDHEN and SYDVKM. The V and J ends lost 4 bases and 3 bases, in that order; junction bases with no gene match: 5. CDR3 in DNA: TGTGCCAGCAGTTATCAGGGGGCGAACAATCAGCCCCAGCATTTT. As protein: CASSYQGANNQPQHF. Complete variable domain (other parts from reference TRBV28 and TRBJ1-5): DVKVTQSSRYLVKRTGEKVFLECVQDMDHENMFWYRQDPGLGLRLIYFSYDVKMKEKGDIPEGYSVSREKKERFSLILESASTNQTSMYLCASSYQGANNQPQHFGDGTRLSIL.

The rearrangement links TRBV6-2 or TRBV6-3 to TRBJ2-7, with TRBD2 identical over 9 bases. This CDR3 region has 15 residues. Germline V gene data show CDR1 as MNHEY and CDR2 as SVGEGT. V lost 6 bases and J lost 5; bases outside the gene matches: 11. The CDR3, as DNA: TGTGCCAGCAGCCTTTTTGCGGGAGGGTCGGACGAGCAGTACTTC. This translates into CASSLFAGGSDEQYF.

The chain links TRBV9 to TRBJ2-5; D is possibly TRBD1 or TRBD2 (6 bases each). The CDR3 totals 15 residues. Trimming pared 3 bases from V and 5 bases from J, leaving 17 bases between. Germline V gene data show CDR1 as SGDLS and CDR2 as YYNGEE. CDR3 sequence (DNA): TGTGCCAGCAGCGCCCAGGGGACTCACCTGGAGACCCAGTACTTC. Protein: CASSAQGTHLETQYF.

The V gene is TRBV27, the J gene TRBJ1-1; D unresolved. Deletions cut 3 bases from V and 1 base from J, with 3 bases between. From germline, CDR1 is MNHEY and CDR2 SMNVEV (reference sequence). There are 12 residues in the CDR3. The CDR3 coding sequence is TGTGCCAGCAGTTTCCCGAACACTGAAGCTTTCTTT. It specifies CASSFPNTEAFF.

This chain joins TRBV7-8 and TRBJ2-1, with 8 bases that match TRBD2. The CDR3 loop spans 15 amino acids. The V gene's germline CDR1 is SGHVS and CDR2 FQNEAQ. V dropped 8 bases and J dropped 8; count of bases not matched to a gene: 14. CDR3 region: CASCPPPGGFDEQFF. CDR3 nucleotide sequence: TGTGCCAGCTGCCCCCCCCCGGGAGGGTTCGATGAGCAGTTCTTC.

This sequence joins TRBV6-5 and TRBJ2-3, with TRBD2 matching 11 bases. The junction had 28 bases not matched to a gene; V was cut back by 8 bases and J by 3 bases. Germline V gene data show CDR1 as MNHEY and CDR2 as SVGAGI. The CDR3 has 22 amino acids. The CDR3 DNA sequence: TGTGCCAGCTATAATCTACCTCCGGGACAAACAACTAGCGGGAGTTGGACAGATACGCAGTATTTT. This gives the protein CASYNLPPGQTTSGSWTDTQYF.

The chain couples TRBV27 to TRBJ2-2, with 9 bases that match TRBD1. V gave up 5 bases and J gave up 8 bases; unmatched junction bases: 6. Germline values: CDR1 MNHEY, CDR2 SMNVEV (reference sequence). CDR3 length equals 14 residues. The CDR3 region is CASSLTGGAGELFF. CDR3 DNA: TGTGCCAGCAGTCTCACAGGGGGCGCGGGGGAGCTGTTTTTT.

This chain uses TRBV29-1 with TRBJ1-5; no firm D call. Germline V CDR1 and CDR2: SQVTM, ANQGSEA. The CDR3 runs to 14 residues. V was pared by 4 bases and J by 0 bases, with 10 bases between. CDR3 nucleotide sequence: TGCAGCGTTGGTACGGAACATAGCAATCAGCCCCAGCATTTT. Translation: CSVGTEHSNQPQHF.

The J gene is TRBJ2-5, the V gene TRBV13, with unresolved D. The CDR3 is made up of 14 amino acids. Germline CDR1 PRHDT, CDR2 FYEKMQ (reference sequence). Trimming pared 4 bases from V and 3 bases from J, leaving 12 bases between. CDR3 sequence: CASSSDPPEETQYF. DNA for the CDR3: TGTGCCAGCAGCTCCGACCCCCCTGAAGAGACCCAGTACTTC. The variable domain in full, with the rest retrieved from reference TRBV13 and TRBJ2-5, is AAGVIQSPRHLIKEKRETATLKCYPIPRHDTVYWYQQGPGQDPQFLISFYEKMQSDKGSIPDRFSAQQFSDYHSELNMSSLELGDSALYFCASSSDPPEETQYFGPGTRLLVL.

The chain combines TRBV7-9 with TRBJ2-6; D gene uncertain. This CDR3 region has 15 residues. Looked up from germline, CDR1 is SEHNR and CDR2 is FQNEAQ (reference sequence). The V gene lost 3 bases and the J gene lost 2 bases, with 8 bases spanning the gap. DNA for the CDR3: TGTGCCAGCAGCTTGGGGTCTACTGGGGCCAACGTCCTGACTTTC. Translated: CASSLGSTGANVLTF.

The chain employs TRBV10-3 and TRBJ2-3; 8 bases fit TRBD1. The germline V gene has CDR1 ENHRY and CDR2 SYGVKD. J gave up 1 base and V 6 bases, and 6 bases lay outside the gene matches. The CDR3 has 15 residues. CDR3 nucleotide sequence: TGTGCCATCAGGACCGGGACAGGAGGCACAGATACGCAGTATTTT. Protein product: CAIRTGTGGTDTQYF.

The chain has TRBV6-2 or TRBV6-3 and TRBJ2-7; D call uncertain. The length of the CDR3 is 14 residues. CDR1 and CDR2 (germline): MNHEY, SVGEGT. The ends were cut back, 2 bases at V and 2 bases at J, with 10 bases in the middle. As DNA, the CDR3 is TGTGCCAGCAGTTACAACCCGGCCCCCTACGAGCAGTACTTC. It translates to CASSYNPAPYEQYF.

The chain employs TRBV20-1 and TRBJ2-2; D not certain. This CDR3 is 12 amino acids long. Trimming cost V 5 bases and J 6 bases, with 10 bases left between them. Germline CDR1 and CDR2: DFQATT and SNEGSKA (reference sequence). CDR3 nucleotides: TGCAGTGCTCCCGTACTGGCCGGGGAGCTGTTTTTT. Protein: CSAPVLAGELFF.